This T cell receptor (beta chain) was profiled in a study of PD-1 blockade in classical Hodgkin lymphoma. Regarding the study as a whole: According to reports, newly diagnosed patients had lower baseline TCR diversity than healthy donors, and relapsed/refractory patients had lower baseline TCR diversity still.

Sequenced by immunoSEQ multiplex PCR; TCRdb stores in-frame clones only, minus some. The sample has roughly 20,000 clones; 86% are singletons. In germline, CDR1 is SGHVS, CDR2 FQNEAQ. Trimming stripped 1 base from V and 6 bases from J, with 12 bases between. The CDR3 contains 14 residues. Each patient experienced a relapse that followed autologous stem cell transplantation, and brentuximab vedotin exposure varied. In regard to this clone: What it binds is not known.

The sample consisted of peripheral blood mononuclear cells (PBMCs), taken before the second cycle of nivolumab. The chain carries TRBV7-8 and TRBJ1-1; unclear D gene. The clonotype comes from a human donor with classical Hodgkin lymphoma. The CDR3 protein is CASSLGIGMAEAFF. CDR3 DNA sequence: TGTGCCAGCAGCTTAGGGATCGGGATGGCTGAAGCTTTCTTT.